The 3 T cell receptor beta chains listed next were all sequenced from one sample in a study of glioma-infiltrating T cells after dendritic cell vaccination. Produced via immunoSEQ multiplex PCR; TCRdb's table is partial and in-frame only. This table holds about 82,000 clones, under 85% found once. The time point: after dendritic cell vaccination, including at tumor progression/relapse. Source: blood, taken after dendritic cell vaccination. All receptors derive from a human donor with glioblastoma.

V gene TRBV5-1 combines with J gene TRBJ2-3; TRBD1 agrees at 7 bases. The trim removed 5 bases at V and 3 bases at J, leaving 9 bases unmatched. The germline gives CDR1 SGHRS, CDR2 YFSETQ. This CDR3 has 15 amino acids. CDR3: CASRTIPGQTDTQYF. CDR3 nucleotide sequence: TGCGCCAGCAGGACCATACCGGGACAGACAGATACGCAGTATTTT.

The V call is TRBV6-1, the J call TRBJ2-5; D is perhaps TRBD1 (5 bases). Germline V lookup: CDR1 MNHNS, CDR2 SASEGT. This CDR3 region has 14 residues. V was trimmed by 1 base and J by 2 bases, leaving 8 bases between them. CDR3 coding DNA: TGTGCCAGCAGTGAAGTAGGGGTTCAAGAGACCCAGTACTTC. Translating gives CASSEVGVQETQYF.

The chain carries TRBV19 and TRBJ2-5; TRBD2 agrees at 10 bases. Germline CDR1 and CDR2: LNHDA and SQIVND (reference sequence). With V trimmed by 8 bases and J by 2 bases, 8 bases remained unmatched. CDR3 length equals 15 residues. For the CDR3, the DNA is TGTGCCAGTGCCGATTGGACTAGCGGACAAGAGACCCAGTACTTC. Its translation: CASADWTSGQETQYF. Complete variable domain (other parts from reference TRBV19 and TRBJ2-5): DGGITQSPKYLFRKEGQNVTLSCEQNLNHDAMYWYRQDPGQGLRLIYYSQIVNDFQKGDIAEGYSVSREKKESFPLTVTSAQKNPTAFYLCASADWTSGQETQYFGPGTRLLVL.